These 2 T cell receptor beta chains originate from one sample sequenced in a study of cytomegalovirus exposure and HLA in healthy donors. It was with 60 Vbeta and 13 Jbeta primers that the PCR ran. Method: immunoSEQ multiplex PCR; TCRdb's copy keeps in-frame clones and lacks some. The data contain some 150,000 clones, around nine tenths of them singletons. The specimen was PBMCs. All receptors derive from a woman aged 25 to 39 in good health and CMV-seronegative.

The chain links TRBV19 to TRBJ2-5, with D hard to call. The CDR3 is 14 amino acids. Germline CDR1 LNHDA, CDR2 SQIVND (reference sequence). The V gene lost 7 bases and the J gene lost 4 bases, with 16 bases spanning the gap. This chain's CDR3 is CASTSIAWAETQYF. CDR3 nucleotides: TGTGCCAGTACCTCGATCGCCTGGGCAGAGACCCAGTACTTC.

The V and J genes are TRBV9 and TRBJ2-4; D is perhaps TRBD2 (6 bases). Germline V gene lookup returns CDR1 SGDLS and CDR2 YYNGEE. The V gene lost 2 bases and the J gene lost 8 bases, with 17 bases spanning the gap. This CDR3 region has 15 residues. The CDR3 DNA is TGTGCCAGCAGCGTCCACCCGGAGGGCCCTGACATTCAGTACTTC. This gives the protein CASSVHPEGPDIQYF.